This TCR beta chain was captured in a study of T cells after yellow fever vaccination. This clonotype was seen ten or more times. The authors made TCR cDNA by 5'RACE template switching, adding a universal primer site and UMIs. TCRdb used MiXCR to reprocess the 5' RACE reads, holding one entry per CDR3 protein. The data contain approximately 31,000 distinct CDR3 sequences, roughly 10% of them singletons. Study observations and caveats: The secondary response was weaker, and its peak arrived faster, on day 5 versus 15.

CDR3 length: 12 residues. V was trimmed by 6 bases and J by 3 bases, leaving 7 bases between them. Germline V gene lookup returns CDR1 MNHEY and CDR2 SMNVEV (reference sequence). The TCR sequence derives from a man between 18 and 29 years old who received the YFV17D yellow fever vaccine. Sequenced here: PBMCs, either bulk or a sorted T-cell subset (CD4+, CD8+, memory, or dextramer-sorted; not recorded which), sampled less than 18 days after the first yellow fever vaccination. V is TRBV27 and J is TRBJ2-3; tentative D call: TRBD2 (6 bases). In DNA, the CDR3 is TGTGCCAGCAGCCGGGGGACAGATACGCAGTATTTT. Residues: CASSRGTDTQYF.